The clone carrying this TCR beta chain came up many times. Its antigen is undetermined. The data derive from a study of T cells after yellow fever vaccination. Production of TCR cDNA was by 5'RACE template switching, which also added a universal primer site and UMIs. Each CDR3 protein gets one entry after TCRdb re-called the 5' RACE reads with MiXCR. The table lists approximately 170,000 distinct CDR3 sequences, approximately 10% of them singletons. The germline V and J ends were trimmed by 7 bases and 4 bases, with 8 bases remaining between them. This CDR3 has 11 amino acids. The germline CDR1 and CDR2 sequences are SNHLY and FYNNEI. Study results and limitations: A minor fraction of clonotypes spanned both CD4 and CD8 compartments. Contaminating bulk clonotypes could be abundant in FACS-sorted repertoires.

V usage is TRBV2 and J usage is TRBJ2-7; D gene ambiguous. The sequences come from CD8+ T cells sorted from PBMCs, collected 15 days after the yellow fever booster vaccination. The clonotype originates from a young man who received the YFV17D yellow fever vaccine. CDR3 in amino acids: CASTPGYEQYF. The CDR3 DNA reads as TGTGCCAGCACTCCAGGTTACGAGCAGTACTTC.